Listed below are T cell receptor beta chains from one sample, sequenced in a study of blood T cell repertoires in COVID-19. Sequencing was performed with immunoSEQ multiplex PCR; in TCRdb, only in-frame clones are kept and a portion is missing. This sample has around 370,000 clones, with around 91% found just once. The sequenced sample was peripheral blood. These receptors all come from a woman aged 18-29 years who had recovered from COVID-19. CDR3s include the opening cysteine and the closing phenylalanine or tryptophan. A D gene is named only where the DNA matches it firmly. Rows give clone size only sometimes, using once, few, many, or a class for an expanded clone.

J | D | size | V | DNA | CDR3
TRBJ1-6 | - | once | TRBV7-2 | TGTGCCAGCAGCGTCACGCCACAGGGTAACGGTAATTCACCCCTCCACTTT | CASSVTPQGNGNSPLHF
TRBJ2-2 | - | - | TRBV3-1/TRBV3-2 | TGTGCCAGCAGCGGACTCCGACTCTCCACCGGGGAGCTGTTTTTT | CASSGLRLSTGELFF
TRBJ2-1 | - | - | TRBV12-2 | TGTGCAAGTCGCTCACGGGAATTAGGACTAGCGGCATACAATGAGCAGTTCTTC | CASRSRELGLAAYNEQFF
TRBJ1-4 | - | - | TRBV7-8 | TGTGCCAGCAGCTCCTGGGGGGTTATAGGTGAAAAACTGTTTTTT | CASSSWGVIGEKLFF
TRBJ1-2 | TRBD1 | - | TRBV28 | TGTGCCAGCAGTTGGGACAGGGGCCCCTCTAACTATGGCTACACCTTC | CASSWDRGPSNYGYTF
TRBJ1-1 | - | - | TRBV10-1 | TGCGCCAGCAGTAAAACCCGGGGGTTATCGAACACTGAAGCTTTCTTT | CASSKTRGLSNTEAFF
TRBJ1-4 | - | once | TRBV5-6 | TGTGCCAGCAGCTGGGCGGGGATCGTAGGGGCGACAACTAATGAAAAACTGTTTTTT | CASSWAGIVGATTNEKLFF
TRBJ2-2 | TRBD2 | - | TRBV7-2 | TGTGCCAGCAGCTTAGCGGGCAGACTAGCGGGAAACACCGGGGAGCTGTTTTTT | CASSLAGRLAGNTGELFF
TRBJ2-5 | - | few | TRBV11-2 | TGTGCCAGCAGCTTTAGTGAGACCCAGTACTTC | CASSFSETQYF
TRBJ2-1 | - | once | TRBV4-1 | TGCGCCAGCAGCCACGGCAGGGCAAATGAGCAGTTCTTC | CASSHGRANEQFF
TRBJ2-5 | TRBD1 | once | TRBV19 | TGTGCCAGTAGCCCAGGGACAGACCAAGAGACCCAGTACTTC | CASSPGTDQETQYF
TRBJ1-5 | TRBD1 | - | TRBV7-2 | TGTGCCAGCAGCATTGGGACAGGGTATAATGAGCCCCAGCATTTT | CASSIGTGYNEPQHF
TRBJ2-1 | - | - | TRBV27 | TGTGCCAGCAGGGTGGCGGGAACCTACAATGAGCAGTTCTTC | CASRVAGTYNEQFF
TRBJ1-2 | - | - | TRBV13 | TGTGCCAGCAGCTTAAAAGGGACACATTACACCTTC | CASSLKGTHYTF
TRBJ1-2 | - | - | TRBV5-8 | TGTGCCAGCAGCCACCCGCGCGACAAGGGGTTGGGAAACTATGGCTACACCTTC | CASSHPRDKGLGNYGYTF
TRBJ2-5 | TRBD1 | - | TRBV28 | TGTGCCAGCAGGCGAGGACAGGGAAGAGAGACCCAGTACTTC | CASRRGQGRETQYF
TRBJ2-2 | - | - | TRBV21-1 | TGTGCCAGCAGCAAAGAACTAGCGGGCAGGAACACCGGGGAGCTGTTTTTT | CASSKELAGRNTGELFF
TRBJ2-2 | TRBD1 | - | TRBV24-1 | TGTGCCACCAGTGAAACAGGGGCCGCCGGGGAGCTGTTTTTT | CATSETGAAGELFF
TRBJ2-1 | - | - | TRBV6-5 | TGTGCCAGCAGTTACCCCGGGACTCGTCGGGACAATGAGCAGTTCTTC | CASSYPGTRRDNEQFF
TRBJ2-1 | - | once | TRBV18 | TGTGCCAGCTCACCGAGTTCCACCTACAATGAGCAGTTCTTC | CASSPSSTYNEQFF
TRBJ2-1 | TRBD2 | - | TRBV19 | TGTGCCAGTAGCCCCGGGACTAGCGTCTACAATGAGCAGTTCTTC | CASSPGTSVYNEQFF
TRBJ1-2 | TRBD1 | - | TRBV19 | TGTGCCAGTAGTGCTTACAGGGGCACAGGCTATGGCTACACCTTC | CASSAYRGTGYGYTF
TRBJ2-1 | - | - | TRBV14 | TGTGCCAGCAGCCAAGATTTTGGGGGGTTTAATGAGCAGTTCTTC | CASSQDFGGFNEQFF
TRBJ2-1 | TRBD2 | - | TRBV25-1 | TGTGCCAGCGGACTAGCGGGAGCCAATGAGCAGTTCTTC | CASGLAGANEQFF
TRBJ2-5 | - | - | TRBV7-9 | TGTGCCAGCAGCTTATTTCCGGGAGACCCTCAAGAGACCCAGTACTTC | CASSLFPGDPQETQYF
TRBJ2-3 | - | few | TRBV7-9 | TGTGCCAGCAGCTCCAAAACAGATACGCAGTATTTT | CASSSKTDTQYF
TRBJ2-1 | - | - | TRBV7-2 | TGTGCCAGCAGCTTAGCTCGCAGTTCCTACAATGAGCAGTTCTTC | CASSLARSSYNEQFF
TRBJ1-2 | - | - | TRBV12-3/TRBV12-4 | TGTGCCAGCAGTTTGCGAGGGTCTGGCTACACCTTC | CASSLRGSGYTF
TRBJ2-5 | TRBD1 | - | TRBV14 | TGTGCCAGCAGCCCCCGGGACAGTCAAGAGACCCAGTACTTC | CASSPRDSQETQYF
TRBJ2-1 | TRBD1 | once | TRBV30 | TGTGCCGGGTCAGGGGGCACTGAGCAGTTCTTC | CAGSGGTEQFF
TRBJ1-5 | - | - | TRBV19 | TGTGCCAGTAGTATTTGGGCCGGCGATAGCAATCAGCCCCAGCATTTT | CASSIWAGDSNQPQHF
TRBJ2-2 | TRBD1 | - | TRBV24-1 | TGTGCCACCAGTGATTGGACAGGGAGGTCGGACACCGGGGAGCTGTTTTTT | CATSDWTGRSDTGELFF
TRBJ2-5 | TRBD2 | - | TRBV5-4 | TGTGCCAGCAGCTCTAGCGGTTTCCAAGAGACCCAGTACTTC | CASSSSGFQETQYF
TRBJ1-1 | TRBD1 | - | TRBV6-5 | TGTGCCAGCTCTCTGGGACAGGGGCTGAACACTGAAGCTTTCTTT | CASSLGQGLNTEAFF
TRBJ2-4 | - | - | TRBV28 | TGTGCCAGCAGTACCCTAGGAGAGGGTCTAGCCAAAAACATTCAGTACTTC | CASSTLGEGLAKNIQYF
TRBJ2-3 | - | - | TRBV5-5 | TGTGCCAGCAGCTTGGCCAGGGGCCCTCCAGATACGCAGTATTTT | CASSLARGPPDTQYF
TRBJ2-3 | TRBD2 | - | TRBV3-1/TRBV3-2 | TGTGCCAGCAGCCTTGCCAGCGGGAGGGCCGCAGATACGCAGTATTTT | CASSLASGRAADTQYF
TRBJ2-5 | - | - | TRBV5-1 | TGCGCCAGCAGCTCGGAGTGGGGGCAGGGAGAGACCCAGTACTTC | CASSSEWGQGETQYF
TRBJ2-1 | TRBD2 | - | TRBV6-2/TRBV6-3 | TGTGCCAGCAGTTACCGGGGGGTCAATGAGCAGTTCTTC | CASSYRGVNEQFF